Listed below are T cell receptor beta chains from one sample, sequenced in a study of T-cell memory formation after mild COVID-19. Each CDR3 protein is one row after TCRdb ran MiXCR on the 5' RACE reads. The repertoire holds 140,000 or so distinct CDR3 sequences, with 5.5% to 7% as singletons. Material for sequencing was PBMCs or a T cell subset sorted from them (not recorded which). These receptors were taken from an adult woman who had mild COVID-19 (a few samples of this study predate the infection). Cell type and time point are not known. The CDR3 runs from the conserved cysteine through the conserved F or W. D genes are given only for firm matches. Not all rows give a size; the values are once, few, many and, for expanded clones, a class.

v_call: TRBV20-1
j_call: TRBJ2-3
d_call: TRBD2
clone_size: .
cdr3_aa: CSARRAGGTADTQYF
cdr3_nt: TGCAGTGCTAGAAGGGCGGGAGGGACCGCAGATACGCAGTATTTT

v_call: TRBV24-1
j_call: TRBJ2-1
d_call: TRBD2
clone_size: many
cdr3_aa: CATSQTSGRLNEQFF
cdr3_nt: TGTGCCACCAGTCAGACTAGCGGGAGGCTGAATGAGCAGTTCTTC

v_call: TRBV7-9
j_call: TRBJ2-7
d_call: TRBD2
clone_size: .
cdr3_aa: CASSQPRVAGISYEQYF
cdr3_nt: TGTGCCAGCAGCCAACCGCGAGTAGCGGGGATCTCCTACGAGCAGTACTTC

v_call: TRBV18
j_call: TRBJ2-6
d_call: .
clone_size: .
cdr3_aa: CASSPGRAGANVLTF
cdr3_nt: TGTGCCAGCTCACCAGGTAGGGCTGGGGCCAACGTCCTGACTTTC

v_call: TRBV5-1
j_call: TRBJ2-5
d_call: .
clone_size: few
cdr3_aa: CASRSMGARDKTQYF
cdr3_nt: TGCGCCAGCAGATCGATGGGGGCGCGGGACAAGACCCAGTACTTC

v_call: TRBV7-9
j_call: TRBJ1-5
d_call: .
clone_size: many
cdr3_aa: CASSPGGYSNQPQHF
cdr3_nt: TGTGCCAGCAGTCCGGGGGGTTATAGCAATCAGCCCCAGCATTTT

v_call: TRBV11-2
j_call: TRBJ1-1
d_call: TRBD1
clone_size: .
cdr3_aa: CASSLAGGAFF
cdr3_nt: TGTGCCAGCAGCCTCGCAGGGGGAGCTTTCTTT

v_call: TRBV20-1
j_call: TRBJ2-3
d_call: .
clone_size: .
cdr3_aa: CSALGLTPPDTQYF
cdr3_nt: TGCAGTGCTTTAGGACTAACCCCTCCAGATACGCAGTATTTT

v_call: TRBV5-1
j_call: TRBJ1-4
d_call: .
clone_size: .
cdr3_aa: CASSLDSTNEKLFF
cdr3_nt: TGCGCCAGCAGCTTGGACTCAACTAATGAAAAACTGTTTTTT

v_call: TRBV7-2
j_call: TRBJ2-7
d_call: .
clone_size: many
cdr3_aa: CASSLASPYEQYF
cdr3_nt: TGTGCCAGCAGCTTAGCGAGTCCTTACGAGCAGTACTTC

v_call: TRBV5-1
j_call: TRBJ2-1
d_call: .
clone_size: many
cdr3_aa: CASSLAWADNEQFF
cdr3_nt: TGCGCCAGCAGCTTGGCCTGGGCAGACAATGAGCAGTTCTTC

v_call: TRBV7-9
j_call: TRBJ1-1
d_call: .
clone_size: .
cdr3_aa: CASRPRQAGDTEALF
cdr3_nt: TGTGCCAGCCGACCGAGACAGGCTGGGGACACTGAAGCTTTATTT

v_call: TRBV27
j_call: TRBJ1-2
d_call: TRBD1
clone_size: few
cdr3_aa: CASSPKLGQGYGYTF
cdr3_nt: TGTGCCAGCAGTCCCAAATTGGGACAGGGGTATGGCTACACCTTC

v_call: TRBV11-1
j_call: TRBJ1-1
d_call: TRBD1
clone_size: many
cdr3_aa: CASSPEGQGRAEAFF
cdr3_nt: TGTGCCAGCAGCCCAGAAGGACAGGGTCGGGCTGAAGCTTTCTTT

v_call: TRBV20-1
j_call: TRBJ2-4
d_call: TRBD1
clone_size: many
cdr3_aa: CSARRGTGLAKNIQYF
cdr3_nt: TGCAGTGCCCGAAGGGGGACAGGTCTGGCCAAAAACATTCAGTACTTC

v_call: TRBV10-2
j_call: TRBJ1-5
d_call: .
clone_size: .
cdr3_aa: CASSESRLQGGNQPQHF
cdr3_nt: TGCGCCAGCAGTGAGTCGCGGCTCCAAGGGGGCAATCAGCCCCAGCATTTT